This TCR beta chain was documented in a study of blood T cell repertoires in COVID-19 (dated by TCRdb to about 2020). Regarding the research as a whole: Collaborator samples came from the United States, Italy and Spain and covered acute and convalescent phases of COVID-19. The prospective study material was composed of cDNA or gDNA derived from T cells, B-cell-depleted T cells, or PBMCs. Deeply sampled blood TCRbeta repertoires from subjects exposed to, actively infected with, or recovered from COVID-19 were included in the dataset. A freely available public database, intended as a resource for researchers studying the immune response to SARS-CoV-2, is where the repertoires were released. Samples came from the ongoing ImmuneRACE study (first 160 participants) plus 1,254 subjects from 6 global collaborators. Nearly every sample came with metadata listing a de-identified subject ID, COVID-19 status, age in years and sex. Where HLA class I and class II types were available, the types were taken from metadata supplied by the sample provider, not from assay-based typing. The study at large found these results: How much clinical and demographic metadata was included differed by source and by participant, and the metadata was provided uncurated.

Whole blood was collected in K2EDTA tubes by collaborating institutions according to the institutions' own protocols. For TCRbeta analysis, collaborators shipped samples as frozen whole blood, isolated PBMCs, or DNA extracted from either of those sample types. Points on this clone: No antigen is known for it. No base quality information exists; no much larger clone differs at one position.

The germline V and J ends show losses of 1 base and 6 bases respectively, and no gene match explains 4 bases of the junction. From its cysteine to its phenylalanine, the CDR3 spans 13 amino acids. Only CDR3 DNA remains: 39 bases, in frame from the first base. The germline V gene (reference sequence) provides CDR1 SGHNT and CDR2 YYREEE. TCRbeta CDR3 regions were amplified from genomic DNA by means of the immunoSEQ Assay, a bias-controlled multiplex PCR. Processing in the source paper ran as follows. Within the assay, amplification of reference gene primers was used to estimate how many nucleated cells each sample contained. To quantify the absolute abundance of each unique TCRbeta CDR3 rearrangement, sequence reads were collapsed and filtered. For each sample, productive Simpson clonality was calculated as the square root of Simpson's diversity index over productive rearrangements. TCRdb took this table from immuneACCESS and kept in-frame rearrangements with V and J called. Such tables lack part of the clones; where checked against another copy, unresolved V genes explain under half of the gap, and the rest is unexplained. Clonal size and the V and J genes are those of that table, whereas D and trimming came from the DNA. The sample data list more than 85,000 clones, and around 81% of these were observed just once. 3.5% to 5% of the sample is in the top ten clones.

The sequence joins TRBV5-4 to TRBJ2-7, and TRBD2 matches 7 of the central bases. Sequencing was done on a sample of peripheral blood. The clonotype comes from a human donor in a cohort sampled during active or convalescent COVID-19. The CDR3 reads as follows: CASSLRRGSEQYF. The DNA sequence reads TGTGCCAGCAGCTTGAGGCGGGGGAGCGAGCAGTACTTC.